These 30 T cell receptor beta chains were all obtained from the same sample, sequenced in a study of T cells in Graves' hyperthyroidism and ophthalmopathy. Amplification yielded TCR beta CDR3 regions, with RNA transcripts as the source. During a first-round RT-PCR of the TCR CDR3, the HTBI primer set was used. TCRdb ran MiXCR on the multiplex PCR reads and lists one entry per CDR3 protein. The repertoire holds around 190,000 distinct CDR3 sequences, with around 17% as singletons. The sequenced material came from blood. Every receptor here comes from a woman in her fifties or sixties with Graves' hyperthyroidism.

The chain couples TRBV7-2 to TRBJ2-1; no reliable D call. Trimming took off 5 bases at V and 0 bases at J, with 11 bases between the two ends. Germline lookup yields CDR1 SGHTA and CDR2 FQGNSA. CDR3 length: 15 amino acids. Here the CDR3 DNA reads TGTGCCAGCAGCGCCCACTCGAGCTCCTACAATGAGCAGTTCTTC. It specifies CASSAHSSSYNEQFF.

This clonotype was recorded only once. The chain recombines TRBV5-1 with TRBJ2-3; no clear D gene. The V end was cut by 2 bases, the J end by 4 bases, with 14 bases between. The CDR3 contains 15 residues. Germline V gene data show CDR1 as SGHRS and CDR2 as YFSETQ. DNA for the CDR3: TGCGCCAGCAGCTTAGACGCCGTTCCCCCAGATACGCAGTATTTT. Protein: CASSLDAVPPDTQYF.

This chain uses TRBV20-1 with TRBJ1-5; D gene ambiguous. Germline CDR1 and CDR2: DFQATT and SNEGSKA (reference sequence). The V gene lost 0 bases and the J gene lost 1 base, with 13 bases spanning the gap. The length of the CDR3 is 16 residues. The CDR3 DNA follows: TGCAGTGCTAGAGATCTTGCGGGTTTAAGCAATCAGCCCCAGCATTTT. As protein: CSARDLAGLSNQPQHF.

This clonotype was found a few times. The V and J genes are TRBV4-1 and TRBJ1-5, with 11 bases identical to TRBD1. The CDR3 runs to 17 residues. Unmatched junction bases numbered 9, after V lost 1 base and J lost 7 bases. Per the germline V gene, CDR1 is MGHRA and CDR2 is YSYEKL. The CDR3: CASSQVGQGVREQPQHF. The CDR3 DNA reads as TGCGCCAGCAGCCAAGTGGGACAGGGGGTGAGAGAACAGCCCCAGCATTTT.

Details on this clonotype: One end of the junction is discordant with germline, which a read error may explain. V is TRBV7-8 and J is TRBJ2-7; 9 positions match TRBD2. CDR3 length: 14 residues. Germline assignment: CDR1 SGHVS and CDR2 FQNEAQ. The DNA of the CDR3 is TGTGCCAGCTGCTTCGGTAGCGGGAGCTACGAGCAGTACTTC. Translated, it gives CASCFGSGSYEQYF.

Points on this clonotype: A single base separates this from a much larger clone, so it may be a read error. J is TRBJ2-7 and V is TRBV30; TRBD2 is a possible D gene (6 bases). This CDR3 spans 15 amino acids. The ends were cut back, 0 bases at V and 8 bases at J, with 20 bases in the middle. Germline assignment: CDR1 GTSNPN and CDR2 SVGIG (reference sequence). CDR3 region: CAWSVFSGKRYKQYF. The CDR3 nucleotides are TGTGCCTGGAGTGTCTTTAGCGGCAAACGATACAAGCAGTACTTC.

This clonotype was picked up many times. This chain links TRBV3-1 with TRBJ2-1; perhaps TRBD1 as D (5 bases). Per the germline V gene, CDR1 is LGHDT and CDR2 is YNNKEL (reference sequence). The CDR3 sequence is 14 residues long. V lost 1 base and J 3 bases, leaving 7 bases between the germline ends. The CDR3 spells CASSQGGYYNEQFF. The CDR3 bases are TGTGCCAGCAGCCAAGGGGGCTACTACAATGAGCAGTTCTTC.

V and J are TRBV18 and TRBJ2-7, with D unclear. The CDR3 loop spans 18 amino acids. Trimming cost V 3 bases and J 2 bases, with 23 bases left between them. Germline V gene lookup returns CDR1 KGHSH and CDR2 LQKENI. This CDR3 is CASSPNPHDGKQTYEQYF. The CDR3 nucleotides read TGTGCCAGCTCACCCAACCCCCACGACGGAAAACAGACCTACGAGCAGTACTTC.

This clonotype was seen many times. This sequence joins TRBV3-1 and TRBJ1-2; D unresolved. Looked up from germline, CDR1 is LGHDT and CDR2 is YNNKEL (reference sequence). V lost 0 bases, J lost 7 bases, and 9 bases lay in between. The CDR3 is 13 amino acids. DNA of the CDR3: TGTGCCAGCAGCCAAGATCGCTTTTCTGGCTACACCTTC. Protein product: CASSQDRFSGYTF. Based on the CDR3 plus reference TRBV3-1 and TRBJ1-2, the full variable domain is DTAVSQTPKYLVTQMGNDKSIKCEQNLGHDTMYWYKQDSKKFLKIMFSYNNKELIINETVPNRFSPKSPDKAHLNLHINSLELGDSAVYFCASSQDRFSGYTFGSGTRLTVV.

This chain uses TRBV18 with TRBJ2-1; 7 nucleotides match TRBD1. Germline V gives CDR1 KGHSH, CDR2 LQKENI. CDR3 size: 14 residues. The ends lost 3 bases at V and 7 bases at J; junction bases unmatched: 6. CDR3 sequence (DNA): TGTGCCAGCTCACCCAACAGGGGCCTGAATGAGCAGTTCTTC. Encoded protein: CASSPNRGLNEQFF.

This chain uses TRBV7-9 with TRBJ2-1; 11 bases fit TRBD2. CDR3 length equals 18 residues. Per germline, CDR1 SEHNR and CDR2 FQNEAQ (reference sequence). The J segment lost 6 bases and the V segment lost 1 base, leaving 11 bases of the junction unmatched. CDR3 region: CASSLEDQGLAGFNEQFF. CDR3 nucleotides: TGTGCCAGCAGCTTAGAGGACCAAGGACTAGCGGGTTTCAATGAGCAGTTCTTC.

The chain links TRBV12-5 to TRBJ1-6; D is ambiguous. In germline, CDR1 is LGHNT, CDR2 FRNRAP. With 7 bases removed from V and 6 bases from J, the gap between germline ends came to 7 bases. There are 12 residues in the CDR3. The CDR3 is CASVRGNSPLHF. The CDR3 DNA is TGTGCTAGTGTCCGGGGTAATTCACCCCTCCACTTT.

This clonotype has just a few counts. The chain has TRBV9 and TRBJ2-1, with 8 nucleotides matching TRBD2. This CDR3 has 16 amino acids. Germline-derived CDR1 and CDR2 are SGDLS and YYNGEE. The J segment lost 3 bases and the V segment lost 3 bases, leaving 8 bases of the junction unmatched. CDR3 DNA sequence: TGTGCCAGCAGCGGGCGGGGGGTGGGGAACTACAATGAGCAGTTCTTC. Its protein is CASSGRGVGNYNEQFF.

This clonotype has a count of ten or more. V is TRBV6-2 or TRBV6-3 and J is TRBJ2-7, with TRBD2 matching over 10 bases. The CDR3 has 16 residues. Germline V lookup: CDR1 MNHEY, CDR2 SVGEGT. V gave up 6 bases and J gave up 3 bases; unmatched junction bases: 11. The CDR3 loop reads CASRWTSSGRIYEQYF. CDR3 nucleotide sequence: TGTGCCAGCAGATGGACTTCTAGCGGGAGAATCTACGAGCAGTACTTC.

Many counts were recorded for this clonotype. The chain uses TRBV29-1 and TRBJ2-1; D call uncertain. The germline V gene has CDR1 SQVTM and CDR2 ANQGSEA. Deletions cut 7 bases from V and 2 bases from J, with 6 bases between. CDR3 size: 11 residues. The CDR3 loop is CSAHPYNEQFF. The CDR3 coding sequence is TGCAGCGCGCATCCCTACAATGAGCAGTTCTTC.

This clonotype was found many times. The chain couples TRBV2 to TRBJ1-2; 9 positions agree with TRBD1. The CDR3 spans 14 residues. Germline V CDR1 and CDR2: SNHLY, FYNNEI. Trimming took 7 bases from V and 8 from J; bases not matched to a gene: 11. CDR3 in DNA: TGTGCCAGCAAGGTAACAGGGGGCAGTGACGGCTACACCTTC. It specifies CASKVTGGSDGYTF.

The chain links TRBV29-1 to TRBJ1-2; D perhaps matches TRBD1 (5 bases). Germline CDR1 SQVTM, CDR2 ANQGSEA. V was clipped by 4 bases and J by 4 bases, with 10 bases between them. CDR3 length: 12 amino acids. The CDR3 nucleotides are TGCAGCGTTGGGGGAGGGACCTATGGCTACACCTTC. Translated, it gives CSVGGGTYGYTF.

The V call is TRBV5-1, the J call TRBJ1-5; no firm D call. Trimming pared 3 bases from V and 6 bases from J, leaving 13 bases between. The CDR3 runs 14 residues. The V gene's germline CDR1 is SGHRS and CDR2 YFSETQ. Written as DNA, the CDR3 is TGCGCCAGCAGCTACGGAGGAGATGGTCAGCCCCAGCATTTT. This codes for CASSYGGDGQPQHF.

This clonotype was observed a handful of times. This chain links TRBV19 with TRBJ2-1; 12 nucleotides agree with TRBD2. Germline CDR1 is LNHDA and CDR2 is SQIVND (reference sequence). Trimming cost V 5 bases and J 7 bases; bases outside gene matches: 9. The CDR3 consists of 16 residues. The CDR3 sequence: CASSLWRTSGMNEQFF. The DNA of the CDR3 is TGTGCCAGTAGTTTGTGGAGGACTAGCGGGATGAATGAGCAGTTCTTC.

The rearrangement joins TRBV12-3 or TRBV12-4 to TRBJ1-1; 7 bases fit TRBD1. V was clipped by 6 bases and J by 3 bases; unmatched bases: 7. CDR3 length: 14 residues. CDR3 sequence reads: CASSVQGIHTEAFF. CDR3 nucleotides: TGTGCCAGCAGCGTACAGGGGATCCACACTGAAGCTTTCTTT.

The genes are TRBV5-1 and TRBJ2-5, with 8 bases identical to TRBD2. Germline CDR1 and CDR2: SGHRS and YFSETQ. J lost 5 bases, V lost 1 base, and 7 bases had no gene match. This CDR3 spans 15 amino acids. The CDR3 DNA follows: TGCGCCAGCAGCTTGTTGGGACTAGTAGTGGAGACCCAGTACTTC. Its translation is CASSLLGLVVETQYF.

The chain combines TRBV19 with TRBJ2-5, with a tentative D call TRBD2 (6 bases). The CDR3 runs to 15 residues. Germline V gene lookup returns CDR1 LNHDA and CDR2 SQIVND (reference sequence). V was clipped by 3 bases and J by 3 bases, with 14 bases between them. CDR3 region: CASSIGTSWEETQYF. The CDR3 DNA is TGTGCCAGTAGTATCGGGACTTCTTGGGAAGAGACCCAGTACTTC. The full variable domain, in which reference TRBV19 and TRBJ2-5 provide the parts outside the CDR3, is DGGITQSPKYLFRKEGQNVTLSCEQNLNHDAMYWYRQDPGQGLRLIYYSQIVNDFQKGDIAEGYSVSREKKESFPLTVTSAQKNPTAFYLCASSIGTSWEETQYFGPGTRLLVL.

This clonotype has more than one count but fewer than ten. This chain uses TRBV28 with TRBJ2-1; 11 nucleotides match TRBD2. The V gene's germline CDR1 is MDHEN and CDR2 SYDVKM. V lost 5 bases, J lost 5 bases, and 8 bases stayed unmatched. The CDR3 is 16 residues long. As DNA, the CDR3 is TGTGCCAGCAGTCTCCTTAGCGGGAGGGCCAACAATGAGCAGTTCTTC. This translates into CASSLLSGRANNEQFF.

The CDR3 is CATSMDRGGSYNEQFF. Written as DNA, the CDR3 is TGTGCCACCAGCATGGACAGGGGCGGGTCCTACAATGAGCAGTTCTTC. The chain carries TRBV24-1 and TRBJ2-1; 9 bases are shared with TRBD1. With V trimmed by 7 bases and J by 1 base, 7 bases remained unmatched. This CDR3 is 16 amino acids long. The germline gives CDR1 KGHDR, CDR2 SFDVKD.

J is TRBJ2-3 and V is TRBV7-6; 9 positions agree with TRBD2. The CDR3 spans 17 residues. CDR1 is SGHVS, CDR2 FNYEAQ, per germline. V was clipped by 3 bases and J by 2 bases; unmatched bases: 9. This CDR3 reads CASSFLGAGGHTDTQYF. CDR3 nucleotide sequence: TGTGCCAGCAGCTTCCTCGGAGCGGGAGGTCACACAGATACGCAGTATTTT.

The genes are TRBV19 and TRBJ2-7; TRBD2 is a possible D gene (6 bases). The V and J ends lost 4 bases and 3 bases respectively, with 13 bases between them. The CDR3 is 14 residues long. Looked up from germline, CDR1 is LNHDA and CDR2 is SQIVND (reference sequence). CDR3 sequence: CASSKRERFYEQYF. DNA for the CDR3: TGTGCCAGTAGTAAACGGGAGCGTTTCTACGAGCAGTACTTC.

Ten or more counts support this clonotype. The chain recombines TRBV24-1 with TRBJ2-5; 7 bases line up with TRBD1. The germline gives CDR1 KGHDR, CDR2 SFDVKD. V gave up 5 bases and J gave up 4 bases; unmatched junction bases: 6. This CDR3 spans 14 amino acids. CDR3 protein: CATSAGGSLETQYF. DNA for the CDR3: TGTGCCACCAGTGCAGGGGGAAGTTTAGAGACCCAGTACTTC.

This clonotype is a singleton in its sample. Being one base from a much bigger clone, this may be a read error. The chain combines TRBV5-8 with TRBJ1-5; tentative D call: TRBD1 (6 bases). Germline-derived CDR1 and CDR2 are SGHTS and YDEGEE. The length of the CDR3 is 12 residues. Here the CDR3 DNA reads TGTGCCAGCAAACAGGGATATCAGCTCCAGCATTTT. Its translation is CASKQGYQLQHF. Full variable domain (remainder filled in from reference TRBV5-8 and TRBJ1-5): EAGVTQSPTHLIKTRGQQATLRCSPISGHTSVYWYQQALGLGLQFLLWYDEGEERNRGNFPPRFSGRQFPNYSSELNVNALELEDSALYLCASKQGYQLQHFGDGTRLSIL.

This clonotype was seen repeatedly, ten times or more. This chain uses TRBV18 with TRBJ2-1, with D maybe TRBD1 (6 bases). Trimming pared 3 bases from V and 9 bases from J, leaving 12 bases between. Germline-derived CDR1 and CDR2 are KGHSH and LQKENI. This CDR3 spans 13 amino acids. The CDR3 DNA follows: TGTGCCAGCTCACCTTCCAGGGGCTTTGAGCAGTTCTTC. Translated, it gives CASSPSRGFEQFF. Complete variable domain (other parts from reference TRBV18 and TRBJ2-1): NAGVMQNPRHLVRRRGQEARLRCSPMKGHSHVYWYRQLPEEGLKFMVYLQKENIIDESGMPKERFSAEFPKEGPSILRIQQVVRGDSAAYFCASSPSRGFEQFFGPGTRLTVL.

This chain joins TRBV3-1 and TRBJ1-2; 9 positions match TRBD1. V dropped 4 bases and J dropped 3; count of bases not matched to a gene: 3. This CDR3 spans 14 amino acids. Germline CDR1 is LGHDT and CDR2 is YNNKEL (reference sequence). The CDR3, as DNA: TGTGCCAGCAGCCTACAGGGGGCGCACTATGGCTACACCTTC. It is translated as CASSLQGAHYGYTF.